This is a list of T cell receptor beta chains from one sample in a study of T cells in Graves' hyperthyroidism and ophthalmopathy. A single record per CDR3 protein comes from TCRdb applying MiXCR to the multiplex PCR reads. The table records roughly 500,000 distinct CDR3 sequences, 40% to 55% of them present only once. The specimen was peripheral blood or thyroid tissue (not recorded which). The receptor source for this set is an adult woman with Graves' disease, either hyperthyroidism or ophthalmopathy (not recorded which). The CDR3 runs from the conserved cysteine through the conserved F or W. D genes are given only for firm matches. Clone sizes are given selectively: once, few, many, or a class where the clone is expanded.

clone_size	v_call	j_call	d_call	cdr3_aa	cdr3_nt
-	TRBV7-8	TRBJ2-7	TRBD1	CASSWDSTGELYF	TGTGCCAGCAGCTGGGACAGCACCGGGGAGCTGTACTTC
few	TRBV6-1	TRBJ1-1	-	CASMGSREGIF	TGTGCCAGCATGGGGTCCAGGGAAGGAATCTTT
-	TRBV29-1	TRBJ2-4	-	CSVGEVRNIQYF	TGCAGCGTTGGAGAGGTTCGGAACATTCAGTACTTC
-	TRBV2	TRBJ1-1	TRBD1	CASRGRTGYTEAFF	TGTGCCAGCAGGGGTCGGACAGGATACACTGAAGCTTTCTTT
many	TRBV14	TRBJ1-1	-	CASSQDRGTEAFF	TGTGCCAGCAGCCAAGACCGGGGGACTGAAGCTTTCTTT
once	TRBV7-3	TRBJ2-7	-	CASSLDPGDEQYF	TGTGCCAGCAGCTTAGACCCCGGAGACGAGCAGTACTTC
-	TRBV10-3	TRBJ2-7	-	CAISSGDPYEQYF	TGTGCCATCAGTTCTGGGGATCCCTACGAGCAGTACTTC
-	TRBV6-4	TRBJ2-5	-	CASSDSAWETQYF	TGTGCCAGCAGTGACTCCGCATGGGAGACCCAGTACTTC
many	TRBV27	TRBJ2-7	TRBD2	CASSQSGSSYEQYF	TGTGCCAGCAGTCAGAGCGGGAGTAGCTACGAGCAGTACTTC
many	TRBV19	TRBJ1-5	-	CASSMGVGTQPQHF	TGTGCCAGTAGTATGGGTGTCGGTACTCAGCCCCAGCATTTT
many	TRBV7-9	TRBJ2-5	-	CASRHKGGYQETQYF	TGTGCCAGCAGACATAAAGGAGGGTACCAAGAGACCCAGTACTTC
-	TRBV7-9	TRBJ1-5	-	CASPEWGKGNQPQHF	TGTGCCAGCCCTGAATGGGGGAAGGGCAATCAGCCCCAGCATTTT
-	TRBV15	TRBJ1-5	-	CATSRRTMDEHF	TGTGCCACCAGCAGACGGACGATGGACGAGCATTTT
-	TRBV4-1	TRBJ1-3	-	CVSSQMTGNTIYF	TGCGTCAGCAGTCAGATGACAGGAAACACCATATATTTT
once	TRBV19	TRBJ2-6	-	CASSPSEYSGANVLTF	TGTGCCAGTAGTCCTAGCGAGTACTCTGGGGCCAACGTCCTGACTTTC
once	TRBV24-1	TRBJ2-5	-	CATSDFWGTEETQYF	TGTGCCACCAGTGACTTTTGGGGGACTGAAGAGACCCAGTACTTC
few	TRBV29-1	TRBJ2-5	-	CSGTTRQETQYF	TGCAGCGGAACGACAAGACAAGAGACCCAGTACTTC
-	TRBV4-1	TRBJ1-1	-	CASSFGLGQEEPEAFF	TGCGCCAGCAGTTTTGGCTTGGGCCAGGAGGAACCTGAAGCTTTCTTT
once	TRBV15	TRBJ1-6	TRBD1	CATSSQRDRNNSPLHF	TGTGCCACCAGCAGCCAAAGGGACAGAAATAATTCACCCCTCCACTTT
-	TRBV2	TRBJ2-7	-	CASRGVRKAAHYEQYF	TGTGCCAGCAGGGGGGTTCGGAAAGCGGCTCACTACGAGCAGTACTTC
many	TRBV6-5	TRBJ2-6	-	CASSYSRDASGANVLTF	TGTGCCAGCAGTTACTCACGGGACGCCTCTGGGGCCAACGTCCTGACTTTC